The 27 T cell receptor beta chains given below trace back to one sample, sequenced in a study of T-cell reconstitution after alpha-beta-depleted transplantation in children. Using unique molecular identifiers, the investigators prepared the TCRbeta library. TCRdb redid the calling of the PCR reads with MiXCR, one entry per CDR3 protein. The repertoire consists of approximately 130,000 distinct CDR3 sequences, with around a tenth occurring once and the leading ten covering nearly 25%. The sequenced sample was PBMCs, mostly from graft donor cells, obtained 180 days after TCRalphabeta/CD19-depleted stem cell transplant. Receptors were obtained from a girl in the first two years of life who had a stem cell transplant for combined immunodeficiency, so the T cells may come from the graft donor.

A note on this clonotype: An end of the junction differs from the germline gene, which may be a read error. V and J are TRBV12-3 or TRBV12-4 and TRBJ1-2, with TRBD1 matching 8 bases. This CDR3 contains 14 residues. The CDR3 sequence is CASSGTTGEPPHYF. The CDR3 nucleotides read TGTGCCAGCAGTGGCACGACAGGGGAACCTCCCCATTACTTC.

This clonotype has a count of ten or more. The CDR3 is CASSGGRTWGQYF. For the CDR3, the DNA is TGTGCCAGCAGTGGCGGGCGCACCTGGGGGCAGTACTTC. The V gene is TRBV2, the J gene TRBJ2-7; D is perhaps TRBD2 (5 bases). The ends were cut back, 4 bases at V and 9 bases at J, with 16 bases in the middle. Germline-derived CDR1 and CDR2 are SNHLY and FYNNEI. The CDR3 sequence is 13 residues long.

This clonotype was seen repeatedly, ten times or more. The chain has TRBV5-1 and TRBJ2-2, with D possibly being TRBD1 or TRBD2 (6 bases each). The V end was cut by 4 bases, the J end by 14 bases, with 12 bases between. This CDR3 spans 11 amino acids. Germline values: CDR1 SGHRS, CDR2 YFSETQ. The CDR3: CASSQGTFLFF. CDR3 bases: TGCGCCAGCAGCCAGGGGACTTTCCTGTTTTTT.

The sample holds many counts of this clonotype. V usage is TRBV20-1 and J usage is TRBJ2-5; D is ambiguous. The germline V gene encodes CDR1 DFQATT and CDR2 SNEGSKA (reference sequence). V was clipped by 3 bases and J by 3 bases, with 8 bases between them. This CDR3 spans 12 amino acids. The CDR3 DNA sequence: TGCAGTGCTAGTGCGTCTGAAGAGACCCAGTACTTC. As protein: CSASASEETQYF.

The chain recombines TRBV21-1 with TRBJ2-7; no DNA check was done on the table's D call, TRBD1. TRBV21-1 is a pseudogene. The CDR3 length is 13 residues. As DNA, the CDR3 is TGTGCCAGGGAGTACAGGCCGACCTACGAGCAGTACTTC. It is translated as CAREYRPTYEQYF.

This clonotype showed up many times. The chain is built from TRBV5-5 and TRBJ1-1; a possible D gene is TRBD1 (6 bases). CDR3 length: 13 amino acids. Looked up from germline, CDR1 is SGHKS and CDR2 is YYEKEE (reference sequence). Trimming removed 2 bases from V and 3 bases from J, with 8 bases in between. CDR3 in DNA: TGTGCCAGCAGCTTACAGGGTGACACTGAAGCTTTCTTT. Translation gives CASSLQGDTEAFF.

This clonotype was found a few times. The rearrangement joins TRBV7-2 to TRBJ1-1; TRBD1 is a possible D gene (6 bases). The CDR3 has 15 amino acids. Germline CDR1 and CDR2: SGHTA and FQGNSA. V was clipped by 5 bases and J by 1 base, with 14 bases between them. In nucleotides, the CDR3 is TGTGCCAGCAGCCACCCCGGGACACAGAACACTGAAGCTTTCTTT. Translated: CASSHPGTQNTEAFF.

V gene TRBV11-2 combines with J gene TRBJ2-5; possible D gene TRBD2, 6 bases. Germline-derived CDR1 and CDR2 are SGHAT and FQNNGV. Deletions cut 5 bases from V and 2 bases from J, with 18 bases between. The CDR3 sequence is 16 residues long. The CDR3 protein is CASSPRDWRSQETQYF. CDR3 nucleotides: TGTGCCAGCAGCCCCCGGGACTGGCGGAGTCAAGAGACCCAGTACTTC.

The V gene is TRBV28, the J gene TRBJ1-1, with D unclear. CDR3 length: 15 residues. Germline CDR1 MDHEN, CDR2 SYDVKM. V gave up 9 bases and J gave up 1 base, with 18 bases separating them. CDR3 sequence reads: CASRPFSWENTEAFF. Here the CDR3 DNA reads TGTGCCAGTCGGCCCTTCTCGTGGGAGAACACTGAAGCTTTCTTT.

This clonotype showed up just a few times. The gene calls are TRBV5-1 and TRBJ2-4; D remains unclear. Germline loops: CDR1 SGHRS, CDR2 YFSETQ. The ends were cut back, 4 bases at V and 0 bases at J, with 20 bases in the middle. The length of the CDR3 is 18 residues. For the CDR3, the DNA is TGCGCCAGCAGCACTTCAGGAGTTAATCCCCTAGCCAAAAACATTCAGTACTTC. This codes for CASSTSGVNPLAKNIQYF.

For the CDR3, the DNA is TGCGCCAGCAGCCAAGATCGGGCAGGCTTCTATGGCTACACCTTC. This encodes CASSQDRAGFYGYTF. The chain employs TRBV4-3 and TRBJ1-2; D is undetermined. The CDR3 totals 15 residues. V was clipped by 0 bases and J by 4 bases, with 12 bases between them. Germline CDR1 and CDR2: LGHNA and YSLEER.

The gene calls are TRBV29-1 and TRBJ1-1; maybe TRBD1 (6 bases). V shed 6 bases and J shed 4 bases, with 18 bases lying between them. Germline CDR1 reads SQVTM; CDR2 reads ANQGSEA. The CDR3 spans 14 residues. The CDR3 is CSVAYREVITEAFF. In DNA form, the CDR3 reads TGCAGCGTAGCCTACAGGGAAGTTATCACTGAAGCTTTCTTT.

In its sample, this clonotype was seen a few times. This chain links TRBV18 with TRBJ2-4, with a weak D call TRBD1 (6 bases). The length of the CDR3 is 16 residues. V dropped 4 bases and J dropped 0 bases, with 13 bases sitting between them. Germline V gives CDR1 KGHSH, CDR2 LQKENI. DNA of the CDR3: TGTGCCAGCTCACAATCTCAGGGGTCAGCCAAAAACATTCAGTACTTC. Translating it yields CASSQSQGSAKNIQYF.

V usage is TRBV6-1 and J usage is TRBJ1-2, with D possibly being TRBD1 (5 bases). Trimming took off 7 bases at V and 0 bases at J, with 9 bases between the two ends. CDR1 is MNHNS and CDR2 is SASEGT in the germline V gene. CDR3 length: 13 amino acids. The CDR3 coding sequence is TGTGCCAGCAAGAGGGGAACTAACTATGGCTACACCTTC. Encoded protein: CASKRGTNYGYTF.

This chain uses TRBV7-2 with TRBJ2-2; 8 positions agree with TRBD1. The CDR3 covers 16 residues. Germline CDR1 is SGHTA and CDR2 is FQGNSA. The J segment lost 5 bases and the V segment lost 5 bases, leaving 10 bases of the junction unmatched. The CDR3 DNA sequence: TGTGCCAGCAGCAAGACCAGGGGGCGCGGGACCGGGGAGCTGTTTTTT. Amino acid sequence: CASSKTRGRGTGELFF.

The chain recombines TRBV20-1 with TRBJ2-1; D is possibly TRBD2 (5 bases). V was trimmed by 2 bases and J by 2 bases, leaving 10 bases between them. Germline CDR1 and CDR2: DFQATT and SNEGSKA (reference sequence). CDR3 length equals 14 residues. The chain's CDR3 is CSARRRTPYNEQFF. The CDR3 DNA follows: TGCAGTGCTAGAAGGAGGACGCCCTACAATGAGCAGTTCTTC.

This clonotype was counted only a few times. This chain joins TRBV11-3 and TRBJ1-1; D is unclear. The CDR3 spans 17 residues. From germline, CDR1 is SGHNT and CDR2 YENEEA. V was shortened by 1 base and J by 3 bases, with 18 bases between the two germline ends. The DNA of the CDR3 is TGTGCCAGCAGCTTAGGCCCTGGGCGGGATTCGTACACTGAAGCTTTCTTT. Translated: CASSLGPGRDSYTEAFF.

This clonotype occurred many times. The J gene is TRBJ2-7, the V gene TRBV5-1; no firm D call. The CDR3 runs to 13 residues. Trimming removed 1 base from V and 3 bases from J, with 8 bases in between. Germline V gives CDR1 SGHRS, CDR2 YFSETQ. CDR3 DNA sequence: TGCGCCAGCAGCTTGCTCCCGAGCTACGAGCAGTACTTC. It yields the protein CASSLLPSYEQYF.

This clonotype was detected only a few times. The chain recombines TRBV30 with TRBJ2-7; a weak D match, TRBD1 (5 bases). The CDR3 runs to 15 residues. The ends were cut back, 5 bases at V and 4 bases at J, with 21 bases in the middle. Germline V gene sequence: CDR1 GTSNPN, CDR2 SVGIG (reference sequence). The CDR3: CAWVTWGRDGYEQYF. For the CDR3, the DNA is TGTGCCTGGGTTACATGGGGCCGAGACGGGTACGAGCAGTACTTC.

J is TRBJ1-2 and V is TRBV15; 10 positions match TRBD1. The germline CDR1 and CDR2 sequences are LNHNV and YYDKDF (reference sequence). V lost 0 bases to trimming and J lost 6 bases; unmatched junction nucleotides: 4. The CDR3 loop spans 15 amino acids. This CDR3 is CATSRDRGQGHGYTF. The CDR3 DNA reads TGTGCCACCAGCAGAGATCGGGGACAGGGGCATGGCTACACCTTC.

The chain couples TRBV12-3 or TRBV12-4 to TRBJ2-2; 9 nucleotides agree with TRBD2. The V and J ends lost 5 bases and 6 bases, in that order; junction bases with no gene match: 16. The CDR3 sequence is 18 residues long. CDR3 in amino acids: CASSPPVGSSGIAGELFF. For the CDR3, the DNA is TGTGCCAGCAGTCCCCCCGTAGGGTCTAGCGGGATAGCCGGGGAGCTGTTTTTT.

V is TRBV20-1 and J is TRBJ1-5; 11 nucleotides align to TRBD1. Germline CDR1 is DFQATT and CDR2 is SNEGSKA (reference sequence). Trimming at V came to 5 bases and at J to 3 bases, leaving 6 bases not matched to a gene. The CDR3 runs 15 residues. The CDR3 spells CSAAGTGGDNQPQHF. CDR3 coding DNA: TGCAGTGCTGCCGGGACAGGGGGTGACAATCAGCCCCAGCATTTT.

This clonotype has more than one count but fewer than ten. This CDR3 is CASSYGAGAGSPLHF. DNA for the CDR3: TGTGCCAGCAGTTATGGGGCAGGGGCTGGATCACCCCTCCACTTT. This sequence joins TRBV28 and TRBJ1-6; possibly TRBD1 for D (6 bases). Germline CDR1 and CDR2: MDHEN and SYDVKM. V shed 4 bases and J shed 10 bases, with 17 bases lying between them. The CDR3 has 15 amino acids.

This clonotype was detected only a few times. The CDR3 spells CASSSGDFAYEQYF. CDR3 nucleotide sequence: TGTGCCAGCAGCTCAGGGGATTTTGCGTACGAGCAGTACTTC. The genes are TRBV5-6 and TRBJ2-7; D may be TRBD1 (6 bases). Trimming took 3 bases from V and 4 from J, leaving 14 bases between them. The CDR3 extends over 14 amino acids. Per germline, CDR1 SGHDT and CDR2 YYEEEE.

This clonotype occurred a few times. The chain carries TRBV20-1 and TRBJ2-3, with TRBD1 as a possible D gene (6 bases). The CDR3 runs to 13 residues. CDR1 is DFQATT and CDR2 is SNEGSKA in the germline V gene (reference sequence). V dropped 5 bases and J dropped 4 bases, with 13 bases sitting between them. The CDR3 DNA sequence: TGCAGTGCTGCCGCAGGGGCGGCAGATACGCAGTATTTT. This encodes CSAAAGAADTQYF.

Many counts were recorded for this clonotype. In DNA form, the CDR3 reads TGCGCCAGCAGCTTGGACAGGGAAACCTACAATGAGCAGTTCTTC. The encoded protein is CASSLDRETYNEQFF. The rearrangement uses TRBV5-1 and TRBJ2-1, with D maybe TRBD1 (6 bases). The germline V gene encodes CDR1 SGHRS and CDR2 YFSETQ. The CDR3 consists of 15 residues. The V gene lost 0 bases and the J gene lost 2 bases, with 9 bases spanning the gap. Full variable domain (outside the CDR3, taken from reference TRBV5-1 and TRBJ2-1): KAGVTQTPRYLIKTRGQQVTLSCSPISGHRSVSWYQQTPGQGLQFLFEYFSETQRNKGNFPGRFSGRQFSNSRSEMNVSTLELGDSALYLCASSLDRETYNEQFFGPGTRLTVL.

This clonotype was recorded a few times. The gene calls are TRBV20-1 and TRBJ1-4; possible D gene TRBD1, 5 bases. The CDR3 has 13 residues. Germline CDR1 is DFQATT and CDR2 is SNEGSKA (reference sequence). The V end lost 2 bases, the J end lost 7 bases, and 11 bases lay between the germline ends. CDR3 nucleotides: TGCAGTGCTAGAAGGCGGGGGTCTGAAAAACTGTTTTTT. It yields the protein CSARRRGSEKLFF.